Each of the 3 T cell receptor beta chains below was sequenced from the same sample in a study of blood T cell repertoires in COVID-19. This table comes from immunoSEQ multiplex PCR, and its TCRdb copy is limited to in-frame clones, with some not included. Among roughly 180,000 clones listed, 76% were seen once. Sequenced sample: peripheral blood. Source of these receptors: a woman between 45 and 60 years old with active or convalescent COVID-19.

This chain connects TRBV30 to TRBJ1-5, with 10 bases aligning to TRBD1. Germline lookup yields CDR1 GTSNPN and CDR2 SVGIG (reference sequence). V dropped 6 bases and J dropped 6; count of bases not matched to a gene: 11. The CDR3 totals 15 residues. This chain's CDR3 is CACKGGTGAGQPQHF. The CDR3 DNA is TGTGCCTGTAAGGGTGGGACAGGGGCAGGTCAGCCCCAGCATTTT.

The chain couples TRBV6-2 or TRBV6-3 to TRBJ1-5, with D possibly matching TRBD1 (5 bases). The CDR3 extends over 16 amino acids. V was pared by 5 bases and J by 1 base, with 15 bases between. Germline V gene data show CDR1 as MNHEY and CDR2 as SVGEGT. The CDR3 reads CASSTTGSPSNQPQHF. CDR3 DNA: TGTGCCAGCAGTACTACAGGTTCTCCAAGCAATCAGCCCCAGCATTTT.

This clone was seen only a few times. This chain uses TRBV15 with TRBJ2-7; TRBD2 agrees at 9 bases. The CDR3 runs 17 residues. Unmatched junction bases numbered 11, after V lost 3 bases and J lost 2 bases. CDR1 is LNHNV, CDR2 YYDKDF, per germline (reference sequence). Written as DNA, the CDR3 is TGTGCCACCAGCAGTTCCGACTTTCTAGCGGGGACCTACGAGCAGTACTTC. This encodes CATSSSDFLAGTYEQYF.